Each of the 22 T cell receptor beta chains below was sequenced from the same sample in a study of cytomegalovirus exposure and HLA in healthy donors. The primer mix had 60 Vbeta and 13 Jbeta primers. TCRdb keeps only in-frame clones here, not all; method: immunoSEQ multiplex PCR. Of approximately 120,000 clones in the sample, about 10% were seen once. Sequencing was carried out using PBMCs. These receptors were obtained from a woman aged 18-29 years in good health and CMV-seropositive.

The chain is built from TRBV7-9 and TRBJ2-7; tentatively, D is TRBD1 (7 bases). Germline V gene lookup returns CDR1 SEHNR and CDR2 FQNEAQ (reference sequence). The CDR3 spans 14 residues. V gave up 6 bases and J gave up 4 bases, with 16 bases separating them. CDR3 nucleotides: TGTGCCAGCAGTTCCGCAGGGGGGCCATACGAGCAGTACTTC. Translated, it gives CASSSAGGPYEQYF.

This clone was recorded a few times. The chain joins TRBV7-9 to TRBJ1-1; no reliable D call. CDR1 and CDR2 from the germline V gene are SEHNR and FQNEAQ (reference sequence). V was trimmed by 0 bases and J by 2 bases, leaving 7 bases between them. The CDR3 length is 14 residues. The CDR3 region has the DNA TGTGCCAGCAGCTTAGCCCGGGGTAACACTGAAGCTTTCTTT. Translated: CASSLARGNTEAFF.

This chain links TRBV5-1 with TRBJ1-3; D gene unclear. CDR1 is SGHRS, CDR2 YFSETQ, per germline. This CDR3 has 16 residues. The V and J ends lost 7 bases and 3 bases respectively, with 20 bases between them. The CDR3 region is CASGAGPGLYGNTIYF. The CDR3 DNA is TGCGCCAGCGGCGCCGGCCCGGGGTTATATGGAAACACCATATATTTT.

V is TRBV29-1 and J is TRBJ2-1, with 14 bases fitting TRBD2. The length of the CDR3 is 14 residues. The germline V gene has CDR1 SQVTM and CDR2 ANQGSEA. Trimming took 6 bases from V and 4 from J; bases not matched to a gene: 2. The CDR3 sequence is CSVGTSGGYNEQFF. The CDR3 nucleotides read TGCAGCGTCGGGACTAGCGGGGGATACAATGAGCAGTTCTTC.

The chain combines TRBV25-1 with TRBJ2-2; D might be TRBD1 (5 bases). The CDR3 covers 15 residues. Germline CDR1 MGHDK, CDR2 SYGVNS. The germline V and J ends were trimmed by 5 bases and 1 base, with 11 bases remaining between them. CDR3 amino acids: CASSRPGMNTGELFF. The CDR3 bases are TGTGCCAGCAGTCGACCAGGGATGAACACCGGGGAGCTGTTTTTT.

The gene calls are TRBV15 and TRBJ1-2, with 10 positions matching TRBD1. The J segment lost 2 bases and the V segment lost 1 base, leaving 1 base of the junction unmatched. Germline assignment: CDR1 LNHNV and CDR2 YYDKDF (reference sequence). The CDR3 has 15 amino acids. The CDR3 protein is CATSRGQGANYGYTF. In nucleotides, the CDR3 is TGTGCCACCAGCAGAGGACAGGGGGCAAACTATGGCTACACCTTC.

This chain joins TRBV6-5 and TRBJ2-1; D not resolved. The V end lost 6 bases, the J end lost 5 bases, and 11 bases lay between the germline ends. Looked up from germline, CDR1 is MNHEY and CDR2 is SVGAGI. The CDR3 is 13 amino acids. CDR3 residues: CASSLRSDNEQFF. In DNA form, the CDR3 reads TGTGCCAGCAGCCTGAGGAGTGACAATGAGCAGTTCTTC.

V and J are TRBV7-6 and TRBJ1-5; TRBD1 is a possible D gene (5 bases). With 5 bases removed from V and 7 bases from J, the gap between germline ends came to 9 bases. The V gene's germline CDR1 is SGHVS and CDR2 FNYEAQ. The CDR3 is made up of 12 amino acids. The CDR3 here is CASSPPGQPQHF. The CDR3 nucleotides read TGTGCCAGCAGCCCTCCAGGGCAGCCCCAGCATTTT.

J is TRBJ1-5 and V is TRBV19; D remains ambiguous. Trimming shortened V by 8 bases and J by 7 bases, and 12 bases separated the two germline ends. The CDR3 spans 12 residues. CDR1 is LNHDA, CDR2 SQIVND, per germline (reference sequence). The CDR3 sequence is CASRVPGQPQHF. CDR3 in DNA: TGTGCCAGTCGAGTACCGGGGCAGCCCCAGCATTTT.

This rearrangement joins TRBV5-1 to TRBJ2-7; D uncertain. This CDR3 spans 13 amino acids. Trimming took off 0 bases at V and 8 bases at J, with 12 bases between the two ends. CDR1 SGHRS and CDR2 YFSETQ come from the germline V gene. The CDR3 DNA follows: TGCGCCAGCAGCTTGGAGTCTGGAGAAAAGCAGTACTTC. Translation: CASSLESGEKQYF. The whole variable domain, remainder taken from reference TRBV5-1 and TRBJ2-7, is KAGVTQTPRYLIKTRGQQVTLSCSPISGHRSVSWYQQTPGQGLQFLFEYFSETQRNKGNFPGRFSGRQFSNSRSEMNVSTLELGDSALYLCASSLESGEKQYFGPGTRLTVT.

In the case of this clone: The same CDR3 can be traced to other DNA sequences in this sample. The chain couples TRBV6-1 to TRBJ2-3; a weak D match, TRBD2 (5 bases). Trimming stripped 6 bases from V and 5 bases from J, with 18 bases between. The CDR3 extends over 15 amino acids. CDR1 is MNHNS and CDR2 is SASEGT in the germline V gene. DNA of the CDR3: TGTGCCAGCAGGCCCCGAGGGAATCGTGAAGATACGCAGTATTTT. Amino acids: CASRPRGNREDTQYF.

The V and J genes are TRBV6-5 and TRBJ2-7; D call uncertain. V lost 0 bases and J lost 4, with 10 bases in between. Germline loops: CDR1 MNHEY, CDR2 SVGAGI. The CDR3 spans 14 residues. CDR3 residues: CASSYSSFSYEQYF. CDR3 DNA: TGTGCCAGCAGTTACTCGTCCTTTTCTTACGAGCAGTACTTC.

This clone was detected only a few times. The chain uses TRBV2 and TRBJ1-4; no reliable D call. This CDR3 is built from 13 residues. Germline CDR1 reads SNHLY; CDR2 reads FYNNEI. V lost 6 bases to trimming and J lost 8 bases, with 13 bases between them. CDR3 coding DNA: TGTGCCAGCAGCGCAGGCCCAAGGGAAAAACTGTTTTTT. It translates to CASSAGPREKLFF.

The table lists this clone with a few counts. The chain carries TRBV27 and TRBJ1-2; D call uncertain. The CDR3 runs to 13 residues. Germline-derived CDR1 and CDR2 are MNHEY and SMNVEV (reference sequence). Trimming removed 5 bases at V and 1 base at J, with 8 bases between. CDR3 nucleotide sequence: TGTGCCAGCAGTGCCACTCTTAACTATGGCTACACCTTC. This codes for CASSATLNYGYTF.

The chain couples TRBV4-2 to TRBJ1-5; D is uncertain. CDR1 LGHNA and CDR2 YNFKEQ come from the germline V gene. This CDR3 comprises 16 residues. V lost 0 bases and J 6 bases, leaving 15 bases between the germline ends. CDR3 in DNA: TGTGCCAGCAGCCAAGAGATGATGGATCGCGGTCAGCCCCAGCATTTT. It yields the protein CASSQEMMDRGQPQHF.

This clone was detected a few times. The chain uses TRBV7-9 and TRBJ2-7; 10 bases are shared with TRBD1. CDR1 and CDR2 from the germline V gene are SEHNR and FQNEAQ (reference sequence). This CDR3 has 15 residues. Trimming cost V 3 bases and J 6 bases; bases outside gene matches: 8. CDR3 region: CASSFSGTGVVEQYF. CDR3 nucleotide sequence: TGTGCCAGCAGCTTTTCGGGGACAGGGGTTGTCGAGCAGTACTTC.

Only a few counts were recorded for this clone. This chain uses TRBV4-1 with TRBJ1-1, with TRBD1 matching over 9 bases. The V gene end was trimmed by 3 bases and the J gene end by 3 bases; junction bases not matched to a gene: 5. The V gene's germline CDR1 is MGHRA and CDR2 YSYEKL. This CDR3 spans 15 amino acids. CDR3 amino acids: CASSQPRDRDTEAFF. The CDR3 nucleotides are TGCGCCAGCAGCCAGCCCCGGGACAGGGACACTGAAGCTTTCTTT.

Turning to this clone: Other DNA sequences in this sample translate to the same CDR3. The chain is built from TRBV25-1 and TRBJ1-2; TRBD1 might be the D (5 bases). Germline V gene lookup returns CDR1 MGHDK and CDR2 SYGVNS. The CDR3 is 13 residues long. Trimming removed 4 bases from V and 5 bases from J, with 11 bases in between. DNA for the CDR3: TGTGCCAGCAGTGGCACCGGGGGGTATGGCTACACCTTC. It is translated as CASSGTGGYGYTF.

This clone was recorded many times. This chain connects TRBV29-1 to TRBJ2-1; 12 bases fit TRBD1. With 4 bases clipped from V and 2 bases from J, the junction kept 27 bases outside the gene matches. Germline V CDR1 and CDR2: SQVTM, ANQGSEA. This CDR3 is 23 amino acids long. CDR3 sequence: CSVVRSGQGAQGLVGSTYNEQFF. CDR3 DNA sequence: TGCAGCGTTGTGCGCTCGGGACAGGGGGCGCAGGGACTTGTAGGGTCGACCTACAATGAGCAGTTCTTC.

V gene TRBV5-6 combines with J gene TRBJ1-6, with D uncertain. Trimming pared 2 bases from V and 5 bases from J, leaving 5 bases between. This CDR3 spans 13 amino acids. The germline V gene has CDR1 SGHDT and CDR2 YYEEEE. CDR3 protein: CASSFQDNSPLHF. In nucleotides, the CDR3 is TGTGCCAGCAGCTTTCAGGATAATTCACCCCTCCACTTT.

This clone was picked up a small number of times. CDR3 in amino acids: CASSQEIRSSEAFF. CDR3 coding DNA: TGCGCCAGCAGCCAAGAAATTCGGAGCAGCGAAGCTTTCTTT. The J gene is TRBJ1-1, the V gene TRBV4-1; D uncertain. The V end lost 0 bases, the J end lost 8 bases, and 13 bases lay between the germline ends. The CDR3 has 14 amino acids. Germline CDR1 MGHRA, CDR2 YSYEKL.

J is TRBJ2-2 and V is TRBV28, with 10 bases that match TRBD1. Trimming removed 10 bases from V and 6 bases from J; junction bases left unmatched: 5. The length of the CDR3 is 13 residues. The germline CDR1 and CDR2 sequences are MDHEN and SYDVKM. The CDR3 nucleotides read TGTGCCACCCAGGACAGGGGGTCCGGGGAGCTGTTTTTT. Residues: CATQDRGSGELFF.